The entry that follows covers one TCR beta chain sequence. Germline loops: CDR1 SNHLY, CDR2 FYNNEI. The CDR3 covers 13 residues. The V end lost 4 bases, the J end lost 2 bases, and 9 bases lay between the germline ends. This record comes from a study of blood T cells in healthy people across ages. Study-level information: Per two T cells, template switching captured roughly one barcoded beta molecule.

Using a J-beta primer mix together with a sample-barcoded 5' primer, a second PCR was run for roughly 6 to 11 cycles. From the 5' RACE reads, TCRdb called clonotypes with MiXCR, one entry per CDR3 protein. The data show around 1.5 million distinct CDR3 sequences, 42% seen once. The chain couples TRBV2 to TRBJ2-7; D unclear. This receptor was obtained from a woman under 30 in good health. The sequencing input was blood. The CDR3 is CASSAQKAYEQYF. The CDR3 DNA follows: TGTGCCAGCAGTGCGCAGAAAGCCTACGAGCAGTACTTC.